Listed here are 24 T cell receptor beta chains from one sample, sequenced in a study of shared clonotypes between healthy human individuals. Produced via immunoSEQ multiplex PCR; TCRdb's table is partial and in-frame only. This sample has about 530,000 clones, with almost 97% found just once. The material sequenced was naive CD4+ T cells sorted from blood. Specified subset: CD45RA+ positively selected. Every receptor here comes from a woman aged 30 to 39 in good health.

As regards this clone: The junction departs from the called germline gene at one end, perhaps through a read error. The rearrangement joins TRBV2 to TRBJ1-4; TRBD1 matches at 9 bases. CDR3 length: 14 residues. Germline assignment: CDR1 SNHLY and CDR2 FYNNEI. CDR3 region: CASSEIKGTGTEGF. The CDR3, as DNA: TGTGCCAGCAGTGAAATAAAAGGGACAGGGACAGAGGGTTTT. The variable domain in full, with the rest retrieved from reference TRBV2 and TRBJ1-4, is EPEVTQTPSHQVTQMGQEVILRCVPISNHLYFYWYRQILGQKVEFLVSFYNNEISEKSEIFDDQFSVERPDGSNFTLKIRSTKLEDSAMYFCASSEIKGTGTEGFGSGTQLSVL.

The chain joins TRBV28 to TRBJ1-3; no clear D gene. Germline assignment: CDR1 MDHEN and CDR2 SYDVKM. The CDR3 sequence is 17 residues long. Trimming shortened V by 6 bases and J by 4 bases, and 22 bases separated the two germline ends. CDR3 bases: TGTGCCAGCAGCCCATTTTACCCGGGGTCTGGAGGAAACACCATATATTTT. This codes for CASSPFYPGSGGNTIYF.

This sequence joins TRBV27 and TRBJ2-7, with TRBD2 matching over 8 bases. V lost 5 bases to trimming and J lost 3 bases; unmatched junction nucleotides: 3. CDR1 is MNHEY and CDR2 is SMNVEV in the germline V gene (reference sequence). The CDR3 is made up of 13 amino acids. CDR3 sequence: CASSIGTSYEQYF. CDR3 DNA: TGTGCCAGCAGTATCGGGACTAGCTACGAGCAGTACTTC.

The chain carries TRBV5-1 and TRBJ2-5; TRBD1 agrees at 8 bases. V dropped 1 base and J dropped 5; count of bases not matched to a gene: 10. CDR3 length: 16 residues. Per the germline V gene, CDR1 is SGHRS and CDR2 is YFSETQ. CDR3 sequence: CASSLTATGGQETQYF. Written as DNA, the CDR3 is TGCGCCAGCAGCTTGACGGCCACAGGGGGGCAGGAGACCCAGTACTTC.

The rearrangement joins TRBV2 to TRBJ2-7; perhaps TRBD1 as D (6 bases). With 6 bases removed from V and 7 bases from J, the gap between germline ends came to 10 bases. In germline, CDR1 is SNHLY, CDR2 FYNNEI. The CDR3 totals 11 residues. The DNA of the CDR3 is TGTGCCAGCAGAATTCAGGGGGAGCAGTACTTC. Encoded protein: CASRIQGEQYF.

The genes are TRBV7-8 and TRBJ2-7, with 7 bases fitting TRBD2. This CDR3 comprises 15 residues. The junction had 9 bases not matched to a gene; V was cut back by 5 bases and J by 2 bases. Germline V gene data show CDR1 as SGHVS and CDR2 as FQNEAQ. Here the CDR3 DNA reads TGTGCCAGCAGCCCTAACCGGACTAGGCCCTACGAGCAGTACTTC. It encodes CASSPNRTRPYEQYF.

The count of this clone is one. V usage is TRBV28 and J usage is TRBJ1-2; tentative D call: TRBD1 (6 bases). V lost 3 bases and J lost 4, with 12 bases in between. The V gene's germline CDR1 is MDHEN and CDR2 SYDVKM. The CDR3 extends over 14 amino acids. The CDR3 coding sequence is TGTGCCAGCAGTTTGAGGGGGGAGAGCTATGGCTACACCTTC. Its translation is CASSLRGESYGYTF.

V is TRBV11-2 and J is TRBJ2-5, with a tentative D call TRBD1 (6 bases). V was cut by 1 base and J by 5 bases, with 11 bases left in between. The CDR3 loop spans 14 amino acids. Germline assignment: CDR1 SGHAT and CDR2 FQNNGV. The CDR3 DNA follows: TGTGCCAGCAGCTTAGCAGGGGCTGGTGAGACCCAGTACTTC. Its translation: CASSLAGAGETQYF.

The rearrangement links TRBV4-2 to TRBJ2-3, with D maybe TRBD2 (6 bases). The germline V and J ends were trimmed by 5 bases and 4 bases, with 19 bases remaining between them. The germline V gene encodes CDR1 LGHNA and CDR2 YNFKEQ. The CDR3 has 16 residues. CDR3 amino acids: CASSVESGLSSDTQYF. As DNA, the CDR3 is TGTGCCAGCAGCGTTGAATCGGGACTCTCGTCAGATACGCAGTATTTT.

About this clone itself: A junction boundary mismatches the germline segment, possibly from a read error. This chain connects TRBV2 to TRBJ1-6; no definite D call. The germline V gene encodes CDR1 SNHLY and CDR2 FYNNEI. CDR3 length equals 13 residues. This CDR3 is CASSEELNSPLHF. The DNA of the CDR3 is TGTGCCAGCAGCGAAGAACTGAATTCACCCCTCCACTTT.

The chain links TRBV27 to TRBJ2-3; D is unclear. The length of the CDR3 is 15 residues. V was cut by 2 bases and J by 0 bases, with 9 bases left in between. Germline loops: CDR1 MNHEY, CDR2 SMNVEV (reference sequence). CDR3 loop: CASSLQIPSTDTQYF. CDR3 DNA sequence: TGTGCCAGCAGTTTACAGATTCCTAGCACAGATACGCAGTATTTT.

The rearrangement uses TRBV28 and TRBJ1-1; D is unclear. The CDR3 consists of 13 residues. Trimming shortened V by 2 bases and J by 2 bases, and 6 bases separated the two germline ends. Germline V gives CDR1 MDHEN, CDR2 SYDVKM. The DNA of the CDR3 is TGTGCCAGCAGTTTAGTCGGTAACACTGAAGCTTTCTTT. Its translation is CASSLVGNTEAFF.

The chain links TRBV27 to TRBJ2-1, with a possible D match to TRBD2 (5 bases). Per the germline V gene, CDR1 is MNHEY and CDR2 is SMNVEV (reference sequence). Trimming removed 6 bases at V and 0 bases at J, with 6 bases between. This CDR3 spans 13 amino acids. This CDR3 reads CASRAGSYNEQFF. CDR3 nucleotide sequence: TGTGCCAGCAGGGCGGGCTCCTACAATGAGCAGTTCTTC.

The gene calls are TRBV28 and TRBJ2-5, with 7 bases identical to TRBD1. The J call is uncertain, as TRBJ2-7 better fits the DNA end. In germline, CDR1 is MDHEN, CDR2 SYDVKM. This CDR3 is 13 amino acids long. CDR3 region: CASSSGQNYEQYF. The CDR3, as DNA: TGTGCCAGCAGTTCGGGACAGAATTACGAGCAGTACTTC.

The genes are TRBV5-1 and TRBJ1-1; no definite D call. CDR3 size: 14 residues. V shed 5 bases and J shed 3 bases, with 14 bases lying between them. Germline V CDR1 and CDR2: SGHRS, YFSETQ. The CDR3 DNA reads TGCGCCAGCAGTTTTACCGGGTTCGACACTGAAGCTTTCTTT. Its protein product is CASSFTGFDTEAFF.

This sequence joins TRBV27 and TRBJ1-1; D is unresolved. V dropped 3 bases and J dropped 4 bases, with 15 bases sitting between them. The CDR3 loop spans 15 amino acids. The germline gives CDR1 MNHEY, CDR2 SMNVEV (reference sequence). Here the CDR3 reads CASSFSTWVPTEAFF. CDR3 bases: TGTGCCAGCAGTTTTAGTACCTGGGTCCCCACTGAAGCTTTCTTT.

The chain couples TRBV19 to TRBJ1-1; D gene ambiguous. The CDR3 is 15 residues long. With 2 bases removed from V and 4 bases from J, the gap between germline ends came to 14 bases. Germline CDR1 LNHDA, CDR2 SQIVND (reference sequence). CDR3 sequence (DNA): TGTGCCAGTAGTATAATTGGAGGGTTGGGCACTGAAGCTTTCTTT. The encoded protein is CASSIIGGLGTEAFF.

As DNA, the CDR3 is TGTGCCAGCAGTTTAAGGTTGGGGGGGGCCCCTCGGCCCCAGCATTTT. Encoded protein: CASSLRLGGAPRPQHF. The chain carries TRBV28 and TRBJ1-5, with D perhaps TRBD1 (6 bases). The CDR3 contains 16 residues. Trimming left V 2 bases short and J 9 bases short, with 20 bases between. Per germline, CDR1 MDHEN and CDR2 SYDVKM. Variable domain in full (rest from reference TRBV28 and TRBJ1-5): DVKVTQSSRYLVKRTGEKVFLECVQDMDHENMFWYRQDPGLGLRLIYFSYDVKMKEKGDIPEGYSVSREKKERFSLILESASTNQTSMYLCASSLRLGGAPRPQHFGDGTRLSIL.

This clone was seen only once. V gene TRBV19 combines with J gene TRBJ1-2; no firm D call. This CDR3 is 14 amino acids long. The V end was cut by 2 bases, the J end by 7 bases, with 14 bases between. The V gene's germline CDR1 is LNHDA and CDR2 SQIVND (reference sequence). For the CDR3, the DNA is TGTGCCAGTAGTATAAGGACGGAGGCCGGTGGCTACACCTTC. Translated, it gives CASSIRTEAGGYTF.

The chain uses TRBV6-6 and TRBJ1-1; weak D call: TRBD1 (5 bases). The germline gives CDR1 MNHNY, CDR2 SVGAGI (reference sequence). Between the trimmed V and J ends, which lost 5 bases and 1 base, there was a span of 14 bases. The CDR3 consists of 15 residues. CDR3 sequence reads: CASSIPGTGNTEAFF. The CDR3 DNA follows: TGTGCCAGCAGTATCCCCGGGACGGGGAACACTGAAGCTTTCTTT.

This sequence joins TRBV5-1 and TRBJ2-3, with a tentative D call TRBD2 (6 bases). This CDR3 is 16 amino acids long. CDR1 and CDR2 (germline): SGHRS, YFSETQ. The germline V and J ends were trimmed by 1 base and 2 bases, with 14 bases remaining between them. CDR3 sequence reads: CASSLISGRFTDTQYF. The CDR3 region has the DNA TGCGCCAGCAGCTTGATATCAGGGAGGTTCACAGATACGCAGTATTTT.

This chain connects TRBV11-2 to TRBJ2-2; TRBD2 matches 10 bases. The CDR3 sequence is 15 residues long. The germline gives CDR1 SGHAT, CDR2 FQNNGV. V trimming: 5 bases; J trimming: 7 bases; junction bases outside the gene matches: 7. CDR3 residues: CASSPTSGNVGELFF. CDR3 DNA sequence: TGTGCCAGCAGCCCCACTAGCGGGAACGTCGGGGAGCTGTTTTTT.

The gene calls are TRBV11-1 and TRBJ2-1; maybe TRBD2 (6 bases). Per the germline V gene, CDR1 is SGHAT and CDR2 is FQDESV (reference sequence). The V end was cut by 5 bases, the J end by 5 bases, with 13 bases between. The CDR3 is 14 amino acids. For the CDR3, the DNA is TGTGCCAGCAGCCTATTGGCTAGCGACAATGAGCAGTTCTTC. This sequence encodes CASSLLASDNEQFF. Based on the CDR3 plus reference TRBV11-1 and TRBJ2-1, the full variable domain is EAEVAQSPRYKITEKSQAVAFWCDPISGHATLYWYRQILGQGPELLVQFQDESVVDDSQLPKDRFSAERLKGVDSTLKIQPAELGDSAMYLCASSLLASDNEQFFGPGTRLTVL.

This sequence joins TRBV28 and TRBJ2-7, with TRBD1 matching over 10 bases. CDR1 and CDR2 from the germline V gene are MDHEN and SYDVKM. The CDR3 totals 14 residues. The ends lost 5 bases at V and 6 bases at J; junction bases unmatched: 7. CDR3 sequence (DNA): TGTGCCAGCAGTGGAGGACAGGGGGGGCTCGAGCAGTACTTC. Translation gives CASSGGQGGLEQYF.